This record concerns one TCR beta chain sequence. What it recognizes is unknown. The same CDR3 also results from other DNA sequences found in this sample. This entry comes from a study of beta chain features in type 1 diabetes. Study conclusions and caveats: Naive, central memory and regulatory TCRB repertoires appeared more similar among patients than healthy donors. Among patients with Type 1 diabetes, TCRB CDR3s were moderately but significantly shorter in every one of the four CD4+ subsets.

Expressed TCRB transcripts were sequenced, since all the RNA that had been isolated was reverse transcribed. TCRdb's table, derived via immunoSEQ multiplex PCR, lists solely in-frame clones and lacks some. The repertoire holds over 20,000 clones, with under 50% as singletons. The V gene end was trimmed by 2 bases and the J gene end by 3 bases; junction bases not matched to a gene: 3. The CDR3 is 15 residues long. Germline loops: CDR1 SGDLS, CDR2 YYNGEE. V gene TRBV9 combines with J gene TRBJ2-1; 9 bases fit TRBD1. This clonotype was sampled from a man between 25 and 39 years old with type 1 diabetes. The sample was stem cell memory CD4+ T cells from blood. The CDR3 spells CASSVGDRDYNEQFF. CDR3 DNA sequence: TGTGCCAGCAGCGTGGGGGACAGGGACTACAATGAGCAGTTCTTC.